One sample yielded the 3 T cell receptor beta chains listed below, sequenced in a study of relationships among human T cell subsets. Th1 cells were collected as flow-through following bead selections for CD25, CD56 and CD294. The T cell receptor alpha and beta CDR3 regions were amplified from mRNA by semiquantitative ARM-PCR. Exponential amplification used communal superprimers after tagged nested gene-specific primers in ARM-PCR. TCRdb re-analysed the multiplex PCR reads in MiXCR, keeping a single row per CDR3 protein. The table shows 10,000 to 15,000 distinct CDR3 sequences, with approximately 67% occurring only once. Sequencing was done on a sample of CD4+ Th1 cells sorted from blood. The receptors come from a man between 40 and 49 years old in good health.

V gene TRBV5-1 combines with J gene TRBJ1-4; 7 nucleotides match TRBD1. Germline CDR1 is SGHRS and CDR2 is YFSETQ. Trimming took 4 bases from V and 7 from J; bases not matched to a gene: 10. CDR3 length: 15 residues. The CDR3 protein is CASSPKGAASEKLFF. The CDR3 nucleotides read TGCGCCAGCAGCCCCAAGGGGGCTGCTAGTGAAAAACTGTTTTTT.

The chain links TRBV6-6 to TRBJ2-1; 10 nucleotides match TRBD2. CDR3 length: 18 amino acids. The germline CDR1 and CDR2 sequences are MNHNY and SVGAGI (reference sequence). The V and J ends lost 0 bases and 7 bases, in that order; junction bases with no gene match: 12. CDR3 region: CASSYSSTQAGGRNEQFF. CDR3 bases: TGTGCCAGCAGTTACTCTTCAACCCAAGCGGGGGGGCGAAATGAGCAGTTCTTC.

The chain carries TRBV7-9 and TRBJ2-5, with D tentatively TRBD1 (6 bases). V gave up 5 bases and J gave up 4 bases, with 8 bases separating them. In germline, CDR1 is SEHNR, CDR2 FQNEAQ (reference sequence). The CDR3 has 12 amino acids. The CDR3 bases are TGTGCCAGCAGCCCACAGGGAGAGACCCAGTACTTC. Protein: CASSPQGETQYF.